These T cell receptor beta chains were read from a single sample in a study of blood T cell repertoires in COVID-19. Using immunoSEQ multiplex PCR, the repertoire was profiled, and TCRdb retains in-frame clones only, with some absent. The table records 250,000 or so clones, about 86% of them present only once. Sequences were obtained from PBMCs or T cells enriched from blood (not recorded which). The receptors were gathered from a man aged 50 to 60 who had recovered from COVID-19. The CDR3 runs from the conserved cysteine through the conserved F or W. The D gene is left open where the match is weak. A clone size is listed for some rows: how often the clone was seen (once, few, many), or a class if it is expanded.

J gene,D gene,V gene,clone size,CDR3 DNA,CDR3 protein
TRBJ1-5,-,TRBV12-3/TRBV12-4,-,TGTGCCAGCAAGACAGAAGGGGCTCAGCCCCAGCATTTT,CASKTEGAQPQHF
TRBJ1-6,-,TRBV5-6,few,TGTGCCAGCAGCCCCGGGACTTGGGATTCACCCCTCCACTTT,CASSPGTWDSPLHF
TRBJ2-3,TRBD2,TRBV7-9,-,TGTGCCAGCAGCTTCGGGGTTGGAAGCGGGAGAAGTCGCACAGATACGCAGTATTTT,CASSFGVGSGRSRTDTQYF
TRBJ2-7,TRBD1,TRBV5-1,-,TGCGCCAGCAGCTTGGAGACAGGGGCCCCCCCATACGAGCAGTACTTC,CASSLETGAPPYEQYF
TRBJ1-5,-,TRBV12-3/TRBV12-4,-,TGTGCCAGCAGACCTACAGGGAATCAGCCCCAGCATTTT,CASRPTGNQPQHF
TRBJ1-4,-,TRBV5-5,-,TGTGCCAGCAGCCGGGTCCCAACTAATGAAAAACTGTTTTTT,CASSRVPTNEKLFF
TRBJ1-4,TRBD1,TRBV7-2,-,TGTGCCAGCAGCCCGCTCGCGCCGGGACAGCCGAATGAAAAACTGTTTTTT,CASSPLAPGQPNEKLFF
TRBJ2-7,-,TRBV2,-,TGTGCCAGCAGAGAAGAGGGGACTGACTTCTACGAGCAGTACTTC,CASREEGTDFYEQYF
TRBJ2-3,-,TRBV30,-,TGTGCCTGGAGTGCCGGGCTCAGGGTGGAAACAGATACGCAGTATTTT,CAWSAGLRVETDTQYF
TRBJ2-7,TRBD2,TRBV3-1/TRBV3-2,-,TGTGCCAGCAGCCAAGAGGGGCTAGCGGGACCTAGCTCCTACGAGCAGTACTTC,CASSQEGLAGPSSYEQYF
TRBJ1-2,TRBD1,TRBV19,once,TGTGCCAGTAGTCCCGACGGACAGGGGGCCTCTGGCTACACCTTC,CASSPDGQGASGYTF
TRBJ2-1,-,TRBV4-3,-,TGCGCCAGCAGCCAGCACACTACTAGCTCCTACAATGAGCAGTTCTTC,CASSQHTTSSYNEQFF
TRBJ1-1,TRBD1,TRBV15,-,TGTGCCACCAGCAGAGCCGATCGAGGGGGCCCAGTAGAAGCTTTCTTT,CATSRADRGGPVEAFF
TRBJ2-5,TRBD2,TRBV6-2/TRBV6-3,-,TGTGCCAGCAGCCTCGGGACTAACCAACAAGAGACCCAGTACTTC,CASSLGTNQQETQYF
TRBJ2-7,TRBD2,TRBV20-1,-,TGCAGTGCTAGTCTCCTGGGGGGGAGACCGTCCTACGAGCAGTACTTC,CSASLLGGRPSYEQYF
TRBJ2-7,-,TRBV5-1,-,TGCGCCAGCAGCTTGGGGACAGTTACTTACGAGCAGTACTTC,CASSLGTVTYEQYF
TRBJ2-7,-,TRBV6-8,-,TGTGCCAGCAGAAACGGGGCTTCGTCAGGGGATGACTGGGAGCAGTACTTC,CASRNGASSGDDWEQYF
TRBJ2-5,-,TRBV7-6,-,TGTGCCAGCAGCCAATCAGGAAAAGAGACCCAGTACTTC,CASSQSGKETQYF
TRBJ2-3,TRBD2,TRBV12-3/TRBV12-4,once,TGTGCCAGTCGGCGGAGCGGGGAAGATACGCAGTATTTT,CASRRSGEDTQYF
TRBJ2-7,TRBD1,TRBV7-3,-,TGTGCCAGCAGCTTAACCGCAGGGGGCAGCGAGCAGTACTTC,CASSLTAGGSEQYF
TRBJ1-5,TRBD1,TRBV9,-,TGTGCCAGCAGCCCGGGACAGGGTAGTCAGCCCCAGCATTTT,CASSPGQGSQPQHF
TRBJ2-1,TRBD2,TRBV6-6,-,TGTGCCAGCAGTTCCTCCCTAGCGGGAGGCTACAATGAGCAGTTCTTC,CASSSSLAGGYNEQFF
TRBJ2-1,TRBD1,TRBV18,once,TGTGCCAGCTCACCGGGACAGGGCTTCGCCGCGCAGTTCTTC,CASSPGQGFAAQFF
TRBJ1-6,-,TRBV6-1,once,TGTGCCAGCAGTGAACTGGGAGGGTACAATTCACCCCTCCACTTT,CASSELGGYNSPLHF
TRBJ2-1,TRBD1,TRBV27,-,TGTGCCAGCAGTAACGGGACAGCCTACAATGAGCAGTTCTTC,CASSNGTAYNEQFF
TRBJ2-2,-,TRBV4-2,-,TGTGCCAGCAGCCAAGTGAAGGCTTCGGACGCAGGGCCCGGGGAGCTGTTTTTT,CASSQVKASDAGPGELFF
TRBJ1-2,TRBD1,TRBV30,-,TGTGCCTACTCACAGGGGCCCCTTGGCTATGGCTACACCTTC,CAYSQGPLGYGYTF
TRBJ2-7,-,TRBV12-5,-,TGTGCTAGTGGCCTCTTCGCCTACGAGCAGTACTTC,CASGLFAYEQYF
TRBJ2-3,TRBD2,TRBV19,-,TGTGCCAGTAGTATTGGCGGGAGCGGCCGAGATACGCAGTATTTT,CASSIGGSGRDTQYF
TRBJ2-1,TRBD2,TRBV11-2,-,TGTGCCGGGAGTTCTAGCGGGAAAGCCGGCCATGAGCAGTTCTTC,CAGSSSGKAGHEQFF
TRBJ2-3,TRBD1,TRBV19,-,TGTGCCAGTAGTACTACAGGGGCCAGCACAGATACGCAGTATTTT,CASSTTGASTDTQYF
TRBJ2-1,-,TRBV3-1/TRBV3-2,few,TGTGCCAGCAGTCATAGAGGCCCACTCTACAATGAGCAGTTCTTC,CASSHRGPLYNEQFF
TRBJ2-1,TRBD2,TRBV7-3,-,TGTGCCAGCAGCTTAACCCCGGGAGGATCGTTCAATGAGCAGTTCTTC,CASSLTPGGSFNEQFF
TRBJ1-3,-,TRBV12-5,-,TGTGCTAGTGGTTTGCTAACGGGGATTTCTGGAAACACCATATATTTT,CASGLLTGISGNTIYF
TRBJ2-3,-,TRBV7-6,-,TGTGCCAGCATCGAGGGAGCAACAGATACGCAGTATTTT,CASIEGATDTQYF
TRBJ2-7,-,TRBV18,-,TGTGCCAGCTCACCACCCCAACGGACTGTACCCTACGAGCAGTACTTC,CASSPPQRTVPYEQYF
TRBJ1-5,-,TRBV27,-,TGTGCCAGCCGGGGTTCGCTCACTAATCAGCCCCAGCATTTT,CASRGSLTNQPQHF
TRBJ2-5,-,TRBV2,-,TGTGCCAGCAGTGGCGAAGAGACCCAGTACTTC,CASSGEETQYF
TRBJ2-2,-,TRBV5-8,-,TGTGCCAGCAGCTGGCAGGTCGGGGAGCTGTTTTTT,CASSWQVGELFF
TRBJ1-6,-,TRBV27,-,TGTGCCAGCAGTTTACATGGGAGCCTTAATTCACCCCTCCACTTT,CASSLHGSLNSPLHF
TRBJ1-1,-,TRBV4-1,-,TGCGCCAGCAGCCAAGGGAGAAGCACTGAAGCTTTCTTT,CASSQGRSTEAFF
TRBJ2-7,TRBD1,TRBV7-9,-,TGTGCCAGCAGCCAATGGGGACAGAGGACCTACGAGCAGTACTTC,CASSQWGQRTYEQYF
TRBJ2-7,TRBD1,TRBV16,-,TGTGCCAGCAGCCAACGGACAGGGATCCTCCCAGGCGAGCAGTACTTC,CASSQRTGILPGEQYF